The 23 T cell receptor beta chains below all came from one sample that was sequenced in a study of blood T cell repertoires in COVID-19. TCRdb's table, derived via immunoSEQ multiplex PCR, lists solely in-frame clones and lacks some. Among just over 95,000 clones listed, just over 90% were seen once. The source material was peripheral blood. These receptors originate from a man aged 55 to 70 with acute or convalescent COVID-19.

This clone has more than one count but fewer than ten. The chain couples TRBV30 to TRBJ1-3; TRBD1 matches at 8 bases. The ends lost 2 bases at V and 0 bases at J; junction bases unmatched: 6. This CDR3 comprises 16 residues. CDR1 is GTSNPN, CDR2 SVGIG, per germline (reference sequence). CDR3 nucleotide sequence: TGTGCCTGGAGTTTCTCAGGGGGCCTCTCTGGAAACACCATATATTTT. Translated, it gives CAWSFSGGLSGNTIYF.

The V call is TRBV5-6, the J call TRBJ1-4; no clear D gene. Germline CDR1 and CDR2: SGHDT and YYEEEE. Trimming removed 0 bases at V and 7 bases at J, with 10 bases between. The CDR3 is made up of 14 amino acids. CDR3 protein: CASSLAGRGEKLFF. The CDR3 DNA reads TGTGCCAGCAGCTTGGCCGGGAGAGGTGAAAAACTGTTTTTT.

The rearrangement uses TRBV5-6 and TRBJ1-2; D is ambiguous. Trimming took off 2 bases at V and 0 bases at J, with 8 bases between the two ends. The germline V gene has CDR1 SGHDT and CDR2 YYEEEE. The CDR3 has 14 residues. CDR3 in amino acids: CASSFYRANYGYTF. CDR3 DNA sequence: TGTGCCAGCAGCTTCTACAGAGCTAACTATGGCTACACCTTC.

The rearrangement links TRBV7-9 to TRBJ1-1; 11 bases are a match to TRBD1. The CDR3 totals 16 residues. Germline lookup yields CDR1 SEHNR and CDR2 FQNEAQ (reference sequence). J was trimmed by 2 bases and V by 5 bases; bases with no gene match: 7. CDR3 DNA sequence: TGTGCCAGCAGCCGGAGGACAGGGGGCTTAAACACTGAAGCTTTCTTT. This codes for CASSRRTGGLNTEAFF.

The gene calls are TRBV19 and TRBJ1-1; the D gene is possibly TRBD1 (5 bases). Trimming took 3 bases from V and 7 from J, leaving 9 bases between them. The germline V gene encodes CDR1 LNHDA and CDR2 SQIVND (reference sequence). There are 12 residues in the CDR3. CDR3 coding DNA: TGTGCCAGTAGTATGCAGGGAATTGAAGCTTTCTTT. Encoded protein: CASSMQGIEAFF.

This clone was counted only a few times. The chain links TRBV6-5 to TRBJ1-2; tentatively, D is TRBD1 (6 bases). CDR1 and CDR2 (germline): MNHEY, SVGAGI. Trimming pared 6 bases from V and 8 bases from J, leaving 22 bases between. This CDR3 contains 15 residues. CDR3 bases: TGTGCCAGCAGCTCGGCAGGGGCGAGGCTAAGGGGCTACACCTTC. Amino acids: CASSSAGARLRGYTF.

This sequence joins TRBV29-1 and TRBJ1-1; 7 positions agree with TRBD1. The V and J ends lost 3 bases and 5 bases, in that order; junction bases with no gene match: 3. From germline, CDR1 is SQVTM and CDR2 ANQGSEA. The CDR3 runs 12 residues. The CDR3 reads CSVETGNTEAFF. The CDR3 coding sequence is TGCAGCGTTGAGACAGGGAATACTGAAGCTTTCTTT. Variable domain in full (rest from reference TRBV29-1 and TRBJ1-1): SAVISQKPSRDICQRGTSLTIQCQVDSQVTMMFWYRQQPGQSLTLIATANQGSEATYESGFVIDKFPISRPNLTFSTLTVSNMSPEDSSIYLCSVETGNTEAFFGQGTRLTVV.

This clone has just a few counts. CDR3 amino acids: CASSPTSRGTEAFF. In DNA, the CDR3 is TGTGCCAGCAGTCCCACTAGCCGGGGCACTGAAGCTTTCTTT. The chain is built from TRBV3-1 (or the pseudogene TRBV3-2) and TRBJ1-1; D is ambiguous. CDR3 length: 14 residues. Germline V CDR1 and CDR2: LGHDT, YNNKEL (reference sequence). Trimming removed 6 bases from V and 4 bases from J, with 15 bases in between.

The chain joins TRBV2 to TRBJ1-2; perhaps TRBD1 as D (5 bases). The CDR3 has 14 residues. The V end lost 7 bases, the J end lost 4 bases, and 16 bases lay between the germline ends. CDR1 and CDR2 from the germline V gene are SNHLY and FYNNEI. The CDR3 loop is CASKGGAIVYGYTF. CDR3 bases: TGTGCCAGCAAGGGAGGGGCAATAGTCTATGGCTACACCTTC. Full variable domain (missing parts from reference TRBV2 and TRBJ1-2): EPEVTQTPSHQVTQMGQEVILRCVPISNHLYFYWYRQILGQKVEFLVSFYNNEISEKSEIFDDQFSVERPDGSNFTLKIRSTKLEDSAMYFCASKGGAIVYGYTFGSGTRLTVV.

This clone was seen repeatedly, ten times or more. The chain combines TRBV5-1 with TRBJ2-2; D possibly corresponds to TRBD2 (6 bases). The germline V gene has CDR1 SGHRS and CDR2 YFSETQ. The CDR3 has 15 residues. Trimming shortened V by 6 bases and J by 1 base, and 13 bases separated the two germline ends. Written as DNA, the CDR3 is TGCGCCAGCATCTCCGGGACTGGGAACACCGGGGAGCTGTTTTTT. The encoded protein is CASISGTGNTGELFF. Looking up the rest from reference TRBV5-1 and TRBJ2-2 gives the full variable domain: KAGVTQTPRYLIKTRGQQVTLSCSPISGHRSVSWYQQTPGQGLQFLFEYFSETQRNKGNFPGRFSGRQFSNSRSEMNVSTLELGDSALYLCASISGTGNTGELFFGEGSRLTVL.

The sample holds one count of this clone. CDR3 nucleotide sequence: TGTGCCAGCAGCTTACCAGGACAGGAAGGGAACTATGGCTACACCTTC. It codes for CASSLPGQEGNYGYTF. The chain combines TRBV7-9 with TRBJ1-2; 7 bases match TRBD1. V shed 2 bases, J shed 2 bases, and the junction held 8 bases outside the gene matches. The CDR3 covers 16 residues. The V gene's germline CDR1 is SEHNR and CDR2 FQNEAQ (reference sequence).

The gene calls are TRBV5-1 and TRBJ1-5; tentatively, D is TRBD1 (5 bases). Germline CDR1 SGHRS, CDR2 YFSETQ. There are 15 residues in the CDR3. V was pared by 0 bases and J by 3 bases, with 10 bases between. The chain's CDR3 is CASSLDGGFNQPQHF. The CDR3 bases are TGCGCCAGCAGCTTGGACGGGGGGTTCAATCAGCCCCAGCATTTT.

This clone occurred once. CDR3 DNA sequence: TGTGCCAGCAGCATAGATGTAAACACTGAAGCTTTCTTT. The encoded protein is CASSIDVNTEAFF. The chain is built from TRBV11-1 and TRBJ1-1, with D unresolved. The CDR3 loop spans 13 amino acids. Trimming removed 5 bases from V and 2 bases from J, with 9 bases in between. The germline V gene encodes CDR1 SGHAT and CDR2 FQDESV (reference sequence).

J is TRBJ2-1 and V is TRBV2; D remains ambiguous. Germline CDR1 SNHLY, CDR2 FYNNEI. This CDR3 is built from 12 residues. Between the trimmed V and J ends, which lost 6 bases and 7 bases, there was a span of 10 bases. The CDR3 bases are TGTGCCAGCAGCTTCCCTAGTAATGAGCAGTTCTTC. The encoded protein is CASSFPSNEQFF.

The rearrangement uses TRBV18 and TRBJ2-2, with D unresolved. Trimming shortened V by 6 bases and J by 2 bases, and 10 bases separated the two germline ends. Germline CDR1 KGHSH, CDR2 LQKENI. The CDR3 has 14 amino acids. The CDR3 is CASSPDLNTGELFF. CDR3 sequence (DNA): TGTGCCAGCTCCCCAGACTTAAACACCGGGGAGCTGTTTTTT.

The rearrangement uses TRBV7-6 and TRBJ1-4, with TRBD1 as a possible D gene (6 bases). The CDR3 runs to 15 residues. V lost 3 bases to trimming and J lost 4 bases, with 12 bases between them. CDR1 SGHVS and CDR2 FNYEAQ come from the germline V gene. The CDR3 is CASSLMTGNNEKLFF. CDR3 nucleotides: TGTGCCAGCAGCTTGATGACAGGAAATAATGAAAAACTGTTTTTT.

V and J are TRBV3-1 (or the pseudogene TRBV3-2) and TRBJ2-1, with TRBD2 identical over 15 bases. This CDR3 region has 15 residues. V was pared by 4 bases and J by 8 bases, with 3 bases of the junction left unmatched. The germline V gene has CDR1 LGHDT and CDR2 YNNKEL (reference sequence). The CDR3 DNA reads TGTGCCAGCAGCCCCGGACTAGCGGGGGGGCATGAGCAGTTCTTC. Residues: CASSPGLAGGHEQFF.

V and J are TRBV5-1 and TRBJ1-4; D unresolved. This CDR3 comprises 13 residues. The V end lost 3 bases, the J end lost 8 bases, and 11 bases lay between the germline ends. Germline lookup yields CDR1 SGHRS and CDR2 YFSETQ. This CDR3 reads CASSSGPREKLFF. The CDR3, as DNA: TGCGCCAGCAGCTCAGGCCCGAGAGAAAAACTGTTTTTT.

The chain couples TRBV19 to TRBJ1-5, with D perhaps matching TRBD1 (5 bases). Germline V gene lookup returns CDR1 LNHDA and CDR2 SQIVND (reference sequence). This CDR3 region has 14 residues. The ends were cut back, 4 bases at V and 9 bases at J, with 16 bases in the middle. In DNA, the CDR3 is TGTGCCAGTAGTACCTCTGGGGGGGACCGGCCCCAGCATTTT. Amino acids: CASSTSGGDRPQHF.

This chain uses TRBV6-5 with TRBJ1-1; 8 bases line up with TRBD1. The CDR3 covers 12 residues. V lost 7 bases to trimming and J lost 11 bases; unmatched junction nucleotides: 9. Germline V CDR1 and CDR2: MNHEY, SVGAGI. CDR3 bases: TGTGCCAGCATCCACAGAGACAGGGGTGCTTTCTTT. This sequence encodes CASIHRDRGAFF.

The V call is TRBV6-5, the J call TRBJ1-6; the match to TRBD1 covers 7 bases. Per germline, CDR1 MNHEY and CDR2 SVGAGI. This CDR3 is built from 14 residues. V trimming: 5 bases; J trimming: 9 bases; junction bases outside the gene matches: 7. CDR3 in DNA: TGTGCCAGCAGTACAGACAGGGTGCGTTCACCCCTCCACTTT. Translated: CASSTDRVRSPLHF.

This sequence joins TRBV3-1 (or the pseudogene TRBV3-2) and TRBJ1-1; possible D gene TRBD1, 5 bases. The length of the CDR3 is 13 residues. Trimming took off 3 bases at V and 3 bases at J, with 8 bases between the two ends. Germline CDR1 is LGHDT and CDR2 is YNNKEL (reference sequence). CDR3: CASSQGLYTEAFF. In nucleotides, the CDR3 is TGTGCCAGCAGCCAGGGGCTTTACACTGAAGCTTTCTTT.

The chain couples TRBV9 to TRBJ2-5; D may be TRBD2 (6 bases). The CDR3 covers 14 residues. Germline V gene data show CDR1 as SGDLS and CDR2 as YYNGEE. Trimming left V 5 bases short and J 3 bases short, with 14 bases between. In DNA, the CDR3 is TGTGCCAGCAGTGGAGGGATATATGAAGAGACCCAGTACTTC. Protein sequence: CASSGGIYEETQYF.